These T cell receptor beta chains were read from a single sample in a study of blood T cell repertoires in COVID-19. Produced via immunoSEQ multiplex PCR; TCRdb's table is partial and in-frame only. The sample lists about 210,000 clones, 92% occurring once. Source material: peripheral blood. The receptors stem from a man aged 25 to 40 with acute or convalescent COVID-19. Both conserved end residues are part of each CDR3. D genes are given only for firm matches. Not every row has a clone size; where given, it reads once, few, many or a size class.

TRBD2 | TRBJ2-5 | . | TRBV25-1 | CASSNYGGGQETQYF | TGTGCCAGCAGTAATTACGGCGGGGGACAAGAGACCCAGTACTTC
. | TRBJ1-5 | . | TRBV7-8 | CASSPTNQPQHF | TGTGCCAGCAGCCCTACCAATCAGCCCCAGCATTTT
. | TRBJ2-3 | . | TRBV9 | CATPRGAGVWTDTQYF | TGTGCCACGCCTCGGGGGGCGGGAGTGTGGACAGATACGCAGTATTTT
. | TRBJ2-1 | . | TRBV7-3 | CASSSPPSRIGEQFF | TGTGCCAGCAGCTCCCCGCCCTCTAGAATCGGCGAGCAGTTCTTC
. | TRBJ2-6 | . | TRBV9 | CASSVAPSGANVLTF | TGTGCCAGCAGCGTAGCTCCGTCTGGGGCCAACGTCCTGACTTTC
. | TRBJ2-5 | . | TRBV5-1 | CASGRGSGQETQYF | TGCGCCAGCGGTCGGGGAAGCGGACAAGAGACCCAGTACTTC
TRBD2 | TRBJ2-5 | . | TRBV24-1 | CATSDFGAGLAGGSSAETQYF | TGTGCCACCAGTGATTTTGGCGCTGGGCTAGCGGGAGGGAGTTCAGCAGAGACCCAGTACTTC
. | TRBJ2-7 | . | TRBV14 | CASSQEAGVYSYEQYF | TGTGCCAGCAGCCAAGAAGCAGGGGTGTACTCCTACGAGCAGTACTTC
. | TRBJ2-5 | once | TRBV5-1 | CASSLQVSETQYF | TGCGCCAGCAGCCTACAGGTCTCGGAGACCCAGTACTTC
. | TRBJ2-2 | . | TRBV19 | CASSIDRGTGELFF | TGTGCCAGTAGTATAGATCGGGGCACCGGGGAGCTGTTTTTT
TRBD2 | TRBJ2-1 | few | TRBV23-1 | CASSQTSPGGNEQFF | TGCGCCAGCAGTCAAACTTCCCCGGGGGGCAATGAGCAGTTCTTC
. | TRBJ1-1 | . | TRBV10-1 | CASSEEGLFMNTEAFF | TGCGCCAGCAGTGAGGAGGGCCTATTCATGAACACTGAAGCTTTCTTT
. | TRBJ1-5 | . | TRBV19 | CASSRGDSNQPQHF | TGTGCCAGTAGTCGGGGTGATAGCAATCAGCCCCAGCATTTT
TRBD2 | TRBJ2-1 | . | TRBV19 | CASSIGTSPYNEQFF | TGTGCCAGTAGTATAGGGACTAGCCCTTACAATGAGCAGTTCTTC
TRBD2 | TRBJ2-7 | . | TRBV30 | CAWASGRGEQYF | TGTGCCTGGGCCAGCGGGAGGGGCGAGCAGTACTTC
. | TRBJ1-2 | . | TRBV25-1 | CASSDLTGPVPISF | TGTGCCAGCAGTGACCTCACTGGGCCGGTTCCAATTTCCTTC
TRBD1 | TRBJ1-1 | . | TRBV13 | CASSSGQSNTEAFF | TGTGCCAGCAGCTCGGGACAGTCGAACACTGAAGCTTTCTTT
. | TRBJ2-7 | . | TRBV3-1/TRBV3-2 | CASSQEDGLYEQYF | TGTGCCAGCAGCCAAGAAGACGGACTCTACGAGCAGTACTTC
. | TRBJ2-6 | . | TRBV24-1 | CATSGAGRRSEPSGANVLTF | TGTGCCACCAGTGGAGCAGGTAGGAGGTCCGAACCCTCTGGGGCCAACGTCCTGACTTTC
TRBD1 | TRBJ2-7 | . | TRBV7-9 | CASSPLSWDRAFYEQYF | TGTGCCAGCAGTCCCTTAAGTTGGGACAGGGCTTTCTACGAGCAGTACTTC
TRBD1 | TRBJ1-6 | . | TRBV28 | CASTPFRDRGVNSPLHF | TGTGCCAGCACCCCCTTCCGGGACAGGGGTGTTAATTCACCCCTCCACTTT
. | TRBJ2-5 | . | TRBV6-1 | CASSETTSQETQYF | TGTGCCAGCAGTGAAACTACTAGTCAGGAGACCCAGTACTTC
. | TRBJ1-1 | . | TRBV4-1 | CASSQDAVPDEAFF | TGCGCCAGCAGCCAAGATGCGGTGCCGGATGAGGCTTTCTTT
. | TRBJ1-2 | . | TRBV6-5 | CASSNGRSYGYTF | TGTGCCAGCAGCAACGGCAGGTCCTATGGCTACACCTTC
TRBD1 | TRBJ2-5 | . | TRBV28 | CASSSMDRGFRRETQYF | TGTGCCAGCAGTTCTATGGACAGGGGGTTTCGGAGAGAGACCCAGTACTTC
. | TRBJ1-1 | . | TRBV5-5 | CASSSPPTANTEAFF | TGTGCCAGCAGTTCCCCGCCAACTGCCAACACTGAAGCTTTCTTT